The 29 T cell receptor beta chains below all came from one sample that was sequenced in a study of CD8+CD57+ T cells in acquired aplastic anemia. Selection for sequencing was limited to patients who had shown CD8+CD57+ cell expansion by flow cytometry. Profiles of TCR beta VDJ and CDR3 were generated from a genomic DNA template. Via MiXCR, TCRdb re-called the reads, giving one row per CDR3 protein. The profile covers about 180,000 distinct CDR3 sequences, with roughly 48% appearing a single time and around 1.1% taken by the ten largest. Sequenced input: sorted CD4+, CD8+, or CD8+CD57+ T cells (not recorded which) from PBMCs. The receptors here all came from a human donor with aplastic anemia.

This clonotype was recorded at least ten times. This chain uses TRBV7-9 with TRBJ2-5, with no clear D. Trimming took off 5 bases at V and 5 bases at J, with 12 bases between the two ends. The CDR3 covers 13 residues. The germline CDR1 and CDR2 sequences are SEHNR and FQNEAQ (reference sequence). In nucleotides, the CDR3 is TGTGCCAGCAGCGCACCGGTGGGGGAGACCCAGTACTTC. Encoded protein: CASSAPVGETQYF. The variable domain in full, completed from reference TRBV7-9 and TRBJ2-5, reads DTGVSQNPRHKITKRGQNVTFRCDPISEHNRLYWYRQTLGQGPEFLTYFQNEAQLEKSRLLSDRFSAERPKGSFSTLEIQRTEQGDSAMYLCASSAPVGETQYFGPGTRLLVL.

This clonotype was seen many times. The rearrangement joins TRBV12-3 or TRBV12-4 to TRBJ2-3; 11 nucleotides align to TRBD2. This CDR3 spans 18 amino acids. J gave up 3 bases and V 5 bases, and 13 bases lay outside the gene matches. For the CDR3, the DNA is TGTGCCAGCAGTCCGGTAGCGGGGGGGCGTAGGAGAACAGATACGCAGTATTTT. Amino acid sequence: CASSPVAGGRRRTDTQYF.

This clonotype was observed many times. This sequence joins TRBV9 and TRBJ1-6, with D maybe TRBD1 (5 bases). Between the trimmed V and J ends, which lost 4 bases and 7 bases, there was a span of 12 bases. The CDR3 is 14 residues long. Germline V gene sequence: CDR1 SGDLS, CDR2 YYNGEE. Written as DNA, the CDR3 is TGTGCCAGCAGCCCCGGGGCTTCAAATTCACCCCTCCACTTT. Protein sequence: CASSPGASNSPLHF. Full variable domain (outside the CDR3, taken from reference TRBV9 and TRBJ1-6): DSGVTQTPKHLITATGQRVTLRCSPRSGDLSVYWYQQSLDQGLQFLIQYYNGEERAKGNILERFSAQQFPDLHSELNLSSLELGDSALYFCASSPGASNSPLHFGNGTRLTVT.

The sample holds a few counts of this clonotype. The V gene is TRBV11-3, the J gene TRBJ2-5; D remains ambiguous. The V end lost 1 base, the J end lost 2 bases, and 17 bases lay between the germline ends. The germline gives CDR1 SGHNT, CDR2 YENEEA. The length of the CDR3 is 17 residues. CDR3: CASSLGMAASLQETQYF. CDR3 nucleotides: TGTGCCAGCAGCTTAGGTATGGCAGCTTCATTACAAGAGACCCAGTACTTC.

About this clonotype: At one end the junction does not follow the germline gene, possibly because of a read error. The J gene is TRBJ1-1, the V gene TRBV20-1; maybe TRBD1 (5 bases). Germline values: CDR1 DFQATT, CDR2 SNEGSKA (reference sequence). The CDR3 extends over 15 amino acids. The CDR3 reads CSVRPDSRMNTEAFF. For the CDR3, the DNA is TGCAGTGTTAGACCAGACAGCCGGATGAACACTGAAGCCTTCTTT.

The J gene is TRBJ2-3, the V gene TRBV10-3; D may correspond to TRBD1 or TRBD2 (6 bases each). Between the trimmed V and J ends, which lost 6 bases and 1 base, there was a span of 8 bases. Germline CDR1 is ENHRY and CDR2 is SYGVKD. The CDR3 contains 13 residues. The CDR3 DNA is TGTGCCATCAGGGGGGGCCGCACAGATACGCAGTATTTT. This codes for CAIRGGRTDTQYF.

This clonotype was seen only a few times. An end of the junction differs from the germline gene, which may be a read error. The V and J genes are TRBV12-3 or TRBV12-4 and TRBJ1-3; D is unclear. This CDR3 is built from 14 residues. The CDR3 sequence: CASSRARAGNTTYF. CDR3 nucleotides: TGTGCCAGCAGTCGTGCCCGGGCCGGAAACACCACATATTTT.

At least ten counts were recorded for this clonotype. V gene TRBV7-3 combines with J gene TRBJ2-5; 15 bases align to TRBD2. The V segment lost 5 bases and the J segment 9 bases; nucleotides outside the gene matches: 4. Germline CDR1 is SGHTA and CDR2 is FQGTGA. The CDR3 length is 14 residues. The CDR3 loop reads CASSRTSGGAAQYF. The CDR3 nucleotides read TGTGCCAGCAGCCGGACTAGCGGGGGGGCGGCCCAGTACTTC.

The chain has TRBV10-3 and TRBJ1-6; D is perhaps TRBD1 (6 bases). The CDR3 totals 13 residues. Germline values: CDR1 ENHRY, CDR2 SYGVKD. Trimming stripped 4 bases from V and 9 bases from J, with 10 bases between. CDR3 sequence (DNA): TGTGCCATCAGTGGGGTAGGGGGTTCACCCCTCCACTTT. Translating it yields CAISGVGGSPLHF.

CDR3: CASSLEGGNQPQHF. The CDR3 DNA sequence: TGTGCCAGCAGCTTAGAAGGAGGAAATCAGCCCCAGCATTTT. The chain uses TRBV7-9 and TRBJ1-5; no clear D gene. The V and J ends lost 1 base and 4 bases respectively, with 8 bases between them. Germline lookup yields CDR1 SEHNR and CDR2 FQNEAQ (reference sequence). CDR3 length: 14 residues.

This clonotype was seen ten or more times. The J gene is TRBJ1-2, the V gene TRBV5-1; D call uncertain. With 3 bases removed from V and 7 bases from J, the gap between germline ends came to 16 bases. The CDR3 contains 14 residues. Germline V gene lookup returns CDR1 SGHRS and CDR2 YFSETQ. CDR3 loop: CASSSGEGGRGYTF. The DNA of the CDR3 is TGCGCCAGCAGCTCGGGTGAGGGCGGTCGTGGCTACACCTTC.

CDR3 protein: CASRVKDPYEQYF. The DNA of the CDR3 is TGTGCCAGCAGGGTCAAAGATCCCTACGAGCAGTACTTC. The V gene is TRBV2, the J gene TRBJ2-7, with D uncertain. Germline values: CDR1 SNHLY, CDR2 FYNNEI. The V gene lost 6 bases and the J gene lost 2 bases, with 11 bases spanning the gap. This CDR3 region has 13 residues. Combining the CDR3 with reference TRBV2 and TRBJ2-7 gives the whole variable domain EPEVTQTPSHQVTQMGQEVILRCVPISNHLYFYWYRQILGQKVEFLVSFYNNEISEKSEIFDDQFSVERPDGSNFTLKIRSTKLEDSAMYFCASRVKDPYEQYFGPGTRLTVT.

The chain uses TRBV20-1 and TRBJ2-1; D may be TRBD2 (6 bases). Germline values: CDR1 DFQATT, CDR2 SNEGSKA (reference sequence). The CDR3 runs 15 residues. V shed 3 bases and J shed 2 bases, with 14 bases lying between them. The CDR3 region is CSASLRGLTYNEQFF. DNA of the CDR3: TGCAGTGCTAGCCTCCGGGGACTTACCTACAATGAGCAGTTCTTC.

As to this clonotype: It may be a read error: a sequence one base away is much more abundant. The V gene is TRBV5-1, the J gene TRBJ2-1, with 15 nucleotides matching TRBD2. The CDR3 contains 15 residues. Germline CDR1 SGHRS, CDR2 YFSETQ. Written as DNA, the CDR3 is TGCGCCAGCAGCGAGGGACTAGCGGGGGGTAATGAGCGGTTCTTC. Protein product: CASSEGLAGGNERFF.

Written as DNA, the CDR3 is TGTGCCACCAGCAGGACCGGGACAGTGGAGGTGGAGCAGTACTTC. Amino acid sequence: CATSRTGTVEVEQYF. The chain employs TRBV15 and TRBJ2-7; TRBD1 agrees at 7 bases. Germline V CDR1 and CDR2: LNHNV, YYDKDF (reference sequence). The CDR3 totals 15 residues. Trimming at V came to 3 bases and at J to 7 bases, leaving 12 bases not matched to a gene.

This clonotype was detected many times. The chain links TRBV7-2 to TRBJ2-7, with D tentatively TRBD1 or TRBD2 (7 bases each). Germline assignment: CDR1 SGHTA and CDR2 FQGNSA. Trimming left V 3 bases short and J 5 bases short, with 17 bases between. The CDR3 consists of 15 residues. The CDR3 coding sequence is TGTGCCAGCAGCTTGGGAGGGGGCAGCACACACGAGCAGTACTTC. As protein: CASSLGGGSTHEQYF. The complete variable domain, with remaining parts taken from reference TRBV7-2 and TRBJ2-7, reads GAGVSQSPSNKVTEKGKDVELRCDPISGHTALYWYRQSLGQGLEFLIYFQGNSAPDKSGLPSDRFSAERTGGSVSTLTIQRTQQEDSAVYLCASSLGGGSTHEQYFGPGTRLTVT.

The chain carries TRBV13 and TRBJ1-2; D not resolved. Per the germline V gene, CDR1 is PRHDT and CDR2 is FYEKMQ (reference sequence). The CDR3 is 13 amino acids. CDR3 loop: CARELPGFYGYTF. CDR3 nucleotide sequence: TGTGCTAGAGAACTCCCAGGATTCTATGGCTACACCTTC.

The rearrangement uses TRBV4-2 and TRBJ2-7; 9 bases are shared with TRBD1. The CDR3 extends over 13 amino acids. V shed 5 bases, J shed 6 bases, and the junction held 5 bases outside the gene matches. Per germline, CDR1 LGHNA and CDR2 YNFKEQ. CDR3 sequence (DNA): TGTGCCAGCAGCGGCGACAGGGGGACCGAGCAGTACTTC. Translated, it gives CASSGDRGTEQYF.

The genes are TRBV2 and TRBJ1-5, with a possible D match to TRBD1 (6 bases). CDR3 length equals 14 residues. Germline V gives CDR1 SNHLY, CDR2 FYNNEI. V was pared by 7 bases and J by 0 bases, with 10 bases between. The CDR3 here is CASTSGVSNQPQHF. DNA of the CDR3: TGTGCCAGCACCTCAGGGGTTAGCAATCAGCCCCAGCATTTT.

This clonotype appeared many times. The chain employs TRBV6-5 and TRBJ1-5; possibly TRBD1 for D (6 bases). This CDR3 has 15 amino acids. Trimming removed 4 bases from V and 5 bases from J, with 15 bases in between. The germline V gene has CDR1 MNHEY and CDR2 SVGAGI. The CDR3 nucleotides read TGTGCCAGCAGTTTCCGGCCAGGGGCGCATCAGCCCCAGCATTTT. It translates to CASSFRPGAHQPQHF.

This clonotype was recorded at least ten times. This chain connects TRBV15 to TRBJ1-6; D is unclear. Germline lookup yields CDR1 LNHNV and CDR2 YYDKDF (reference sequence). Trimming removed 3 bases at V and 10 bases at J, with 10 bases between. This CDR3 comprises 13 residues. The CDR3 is CATSRTGPSPLHF. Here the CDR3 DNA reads TGTGCCACCAGCAGGACCGGGCCATCACCCCTCCACTTT.

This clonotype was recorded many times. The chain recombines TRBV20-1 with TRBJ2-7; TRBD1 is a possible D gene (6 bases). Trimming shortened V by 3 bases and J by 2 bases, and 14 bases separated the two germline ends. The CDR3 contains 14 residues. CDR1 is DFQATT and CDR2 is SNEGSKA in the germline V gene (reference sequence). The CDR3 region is CSASRTDRAYEQYF. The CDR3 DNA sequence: TGCAGTGCTAGCCGAACGGACAGAGCCTACGAGCAGTACTTC.

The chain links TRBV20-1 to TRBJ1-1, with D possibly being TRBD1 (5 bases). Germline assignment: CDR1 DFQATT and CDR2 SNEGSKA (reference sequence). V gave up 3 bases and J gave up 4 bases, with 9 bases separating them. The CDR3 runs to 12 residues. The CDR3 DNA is TGCAGTGCTAGTGGGGGGACCACTGAAGCTTTCTTT. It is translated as CSASGGTTEAFF.

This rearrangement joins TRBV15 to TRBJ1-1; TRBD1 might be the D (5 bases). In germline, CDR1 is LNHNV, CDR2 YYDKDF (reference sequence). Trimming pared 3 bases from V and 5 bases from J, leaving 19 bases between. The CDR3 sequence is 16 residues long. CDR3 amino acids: CATSSPRDDGGTEAFF. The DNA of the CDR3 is TGTGCCACCAGCAGCCCACGGGACGACGGAGGAACTGAAGCTTTCTTT.

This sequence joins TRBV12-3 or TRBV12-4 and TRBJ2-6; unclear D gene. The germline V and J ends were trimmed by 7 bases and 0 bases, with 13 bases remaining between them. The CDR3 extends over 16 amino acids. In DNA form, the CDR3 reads TGTGCCAGCACCATGAGGACGGGCTCTGGGGCCAACGTCCTGACTTTC. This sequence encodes CASTMRTGSGANVLTF.

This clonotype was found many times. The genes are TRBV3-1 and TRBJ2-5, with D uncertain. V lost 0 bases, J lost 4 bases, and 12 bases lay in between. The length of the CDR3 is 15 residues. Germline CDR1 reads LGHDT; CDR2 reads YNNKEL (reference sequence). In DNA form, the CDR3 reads TGTGCCAGCAGCCAAGATTGGAGATTGGGAGAGACCCAGTACTTC. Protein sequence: CASSQDWRLGETQYF.

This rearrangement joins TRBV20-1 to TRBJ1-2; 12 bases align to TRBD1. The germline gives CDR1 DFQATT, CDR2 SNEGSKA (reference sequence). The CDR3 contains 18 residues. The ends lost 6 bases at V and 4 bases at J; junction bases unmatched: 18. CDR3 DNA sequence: TGCAGTGCCAACCCACTCGGGGACAGGGGGCAGATTAGCTATGGCTACACCTTC. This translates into CSANPLGDRGQISYGYTF.

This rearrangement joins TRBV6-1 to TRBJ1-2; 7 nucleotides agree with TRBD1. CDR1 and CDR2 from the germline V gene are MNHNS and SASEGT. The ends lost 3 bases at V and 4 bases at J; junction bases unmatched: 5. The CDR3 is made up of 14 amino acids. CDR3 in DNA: TGTGCCAGCAGTGAGGGACAGCGATTCTATGGCTACACCTTC. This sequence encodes CASSEGQRFYGYTF.

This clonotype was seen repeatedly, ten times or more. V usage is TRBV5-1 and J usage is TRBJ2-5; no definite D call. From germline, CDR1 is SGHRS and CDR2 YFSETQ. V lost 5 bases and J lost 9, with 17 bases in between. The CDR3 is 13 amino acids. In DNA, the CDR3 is TGCGCCAGCAGTTTTGGCCCCGATTTAGCCCAGTACTTC. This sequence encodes CASSFGPDLAQYF. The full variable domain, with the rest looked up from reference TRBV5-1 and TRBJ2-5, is KAGVTQTPRYLIKTRGQQVTLSCSPISGHRSVSWYQQTPGQGLQFLFEYFSETQRNKGNFPGRFSGRQFSNSRSEMNVSTLELGDSALYLCASSFGPDLAQYFGPGTRLLVL.